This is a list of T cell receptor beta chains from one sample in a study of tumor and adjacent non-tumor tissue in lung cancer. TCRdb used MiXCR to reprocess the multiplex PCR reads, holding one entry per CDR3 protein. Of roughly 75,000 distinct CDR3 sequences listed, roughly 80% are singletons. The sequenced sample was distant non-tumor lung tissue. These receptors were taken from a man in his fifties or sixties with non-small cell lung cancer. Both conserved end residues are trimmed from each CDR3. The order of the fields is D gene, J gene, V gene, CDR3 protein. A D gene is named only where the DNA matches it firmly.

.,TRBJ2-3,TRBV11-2,ASGLDQGTRGAQY
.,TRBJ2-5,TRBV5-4,ASRDIAGETQY
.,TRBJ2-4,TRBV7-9,ASSFGAGGDRENIKY
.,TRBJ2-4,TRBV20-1,TARAVDRALQVAKNIQY
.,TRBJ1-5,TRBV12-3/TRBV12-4,ASSLFVNQPQH
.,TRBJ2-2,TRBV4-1,ASSRSTTGELF
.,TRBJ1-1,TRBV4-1,ASSQPTGWPRNTEAF
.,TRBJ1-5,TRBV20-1,SSRDSTEGNQPQR
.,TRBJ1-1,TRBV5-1,ASSLFSLELGTEAF
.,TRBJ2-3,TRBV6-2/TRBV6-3,ASSYSKDTHY
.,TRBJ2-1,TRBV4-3,ASSQDGSTSSYNEQF
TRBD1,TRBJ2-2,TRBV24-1,ATRGDRRDTGELF
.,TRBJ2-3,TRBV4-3,ASSQDRASTTDMQY
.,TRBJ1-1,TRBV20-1,SARSSLLGTESF
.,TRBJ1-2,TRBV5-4,ASSPESFVGDYGYI
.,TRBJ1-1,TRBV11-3,ASNTQGRNTESF
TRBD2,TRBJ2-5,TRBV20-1,SASWTSQETRY
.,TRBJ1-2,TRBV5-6,ACSSLWGQFNGYT
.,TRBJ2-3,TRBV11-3,AISPRTSRVTDMQY
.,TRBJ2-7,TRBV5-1,SSNASLAGYEQY
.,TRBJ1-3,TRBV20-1,SARDQRIVSGNTIY
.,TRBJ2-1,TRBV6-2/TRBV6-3,ATRRPIVQTNEQF
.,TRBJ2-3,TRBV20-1,SETDSGADSLSDTQY
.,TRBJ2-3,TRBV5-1,ASSLGRAFSTDTQY
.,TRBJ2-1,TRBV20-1,SAMMGLSSYNEQF
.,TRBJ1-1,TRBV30,AWFRLGLMDTEAF
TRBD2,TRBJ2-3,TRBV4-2,ASSQRWSSGGASTDTRC
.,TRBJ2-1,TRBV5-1,ASIGHGYNEQF
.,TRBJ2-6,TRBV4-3,ASSQEAVSGADALT
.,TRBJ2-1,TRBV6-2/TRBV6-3,VSNSDSYNEQF
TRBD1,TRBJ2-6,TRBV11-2,ASSIVPKDRPSRANVLT
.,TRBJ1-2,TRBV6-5,ASSSPPLHSYT
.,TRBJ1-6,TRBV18,ASSGGTPASLH
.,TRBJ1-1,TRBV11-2,VSSLVGRGTETF
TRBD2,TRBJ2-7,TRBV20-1,STRVAGGPDMQY
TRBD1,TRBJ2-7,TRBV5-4,GNSRQQGATYEQY
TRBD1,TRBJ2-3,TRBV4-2,ASRQHGQGSTDTQY
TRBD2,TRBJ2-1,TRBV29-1,TVDQREATNEQF
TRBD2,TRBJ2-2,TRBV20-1,STTGTSGGDTGELF
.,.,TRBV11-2,ASSLQQYEQF
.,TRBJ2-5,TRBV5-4,ASRVDPYRETQY
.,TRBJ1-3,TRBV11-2,ASSLYREANTIY
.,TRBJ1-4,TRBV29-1,SVAGTSNEKLF
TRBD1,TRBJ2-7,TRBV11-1,ASSLGDRNLREQY
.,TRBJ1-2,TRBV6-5,ASNSPGRRATNYDYT
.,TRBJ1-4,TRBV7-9,TSSLGPGTSNEKLF
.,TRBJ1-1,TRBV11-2,PSSPDRLNTEAF
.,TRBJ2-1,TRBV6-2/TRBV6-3,ASTDRTARNELF
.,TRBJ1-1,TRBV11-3,ANSPHGRQTEAF
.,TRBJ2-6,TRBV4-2,ASSQELGYGVNVLT
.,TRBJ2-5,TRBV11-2,ASSSTVGGLKETQY
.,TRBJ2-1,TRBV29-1,SVVPSSYNEQF
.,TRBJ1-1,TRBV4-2,ASSPWDGPNIEAF